Listed below are T cell receptor beta chains from one sample, sequenced in a study of blood T cells in healthy people across ages. TCRdb used MiXCR to reprocess the 5' RACE reads, holding one entry per CDR3 protein. The sample lists around 1.5 million distinct CDR3 sequences, approximately 59% seen once, with 6.7% in the top ten. Sequenced input: blood. Receptors originate from a man younger than 35 in good health. Each CDR3 is given with its conserved first and last residue. The order of the fields is D gene, V gene, clone size, J gene, CDR3 protein, CDR3 DNA. The D gene is left open where the match is weak. Rows may omit the clone size; those that give it use once, few, many or a size class.

>TRBD2|TRBV4-3|-|TRBJ2-7
CASSQETASGGGSYEQYF
TGCGCCAGCAGCCAAGAGACGGCTAGCGGGGGTGGGAGTTACGAGCAGTACTTC
>TRBD2|TRBV12-3/TRBV12-4|-|TRBJ2-1
CASSLGGSQSYEQFF
TGTGCCAGCAGTTTGGGCGGGAGCCAAAGCTATGAGCAGTTCTTC
>-|TRBV20-1|few|TRBJ1-1
CSATGQTNTEAFF
TGCAGTGCTACTGGACAAACGAACACTGAAGCTTTCTTT
>TRBD1|TRBV29-1|-|TRBJ2-7
CSVEVGDRGQYEQYF
TGCAGCGTTGAAGTTGGGGACAGGGGGCAGTACGAGCAGTACTTC
>-|TRBV28|-|TRBJ2-1
CASNGALSYNEQFF
TGTGCCAGCAACGGGGCACTCTCCTACAATGAGCAGTTCTTC
>-|TRBV12-3/TRBV12-4|-|TRBJ2-1
CASSPGTSLTNEQFF
TGTGCCAGCTCTCCCGGGACATCACTAACGAATGAGCAGTTCTTC
>-|TRBV4-1|-|TRBJ1-1
CASSQDPVLPEAFF
TGCGCCAGCAGCCAAGATCCTGTACTCCCTGAAGCTTTCTTT
>-|TRBV10-3|-|TRBJ2-5
CAIRSGAGETQYF
TGTGCCATCAGGTCAGGGGCGGGAGAGACCCAGTACTTC
>-|TRBV21-1|-|TRBJ2-5
CASSKGIDRYQETQYF
TGTGCCAGCAGCAAAGGGATCGACAGGTACCAAGAGACCCAGTACTTC
>-|TRBV20-1|-|TRBJ2-7
CSARDPAVTYEQYF
TGCAGTGCTAGAGATCCGGCCGTTACCTACGAGCAGTACTTC
>TRBD1|TRBV2|-|TRBJ1-2
CASSEADRGDGYTF
TGTGCCAGCAGTGAGGCCGACAGGGGCGATGGCTACACCTTC